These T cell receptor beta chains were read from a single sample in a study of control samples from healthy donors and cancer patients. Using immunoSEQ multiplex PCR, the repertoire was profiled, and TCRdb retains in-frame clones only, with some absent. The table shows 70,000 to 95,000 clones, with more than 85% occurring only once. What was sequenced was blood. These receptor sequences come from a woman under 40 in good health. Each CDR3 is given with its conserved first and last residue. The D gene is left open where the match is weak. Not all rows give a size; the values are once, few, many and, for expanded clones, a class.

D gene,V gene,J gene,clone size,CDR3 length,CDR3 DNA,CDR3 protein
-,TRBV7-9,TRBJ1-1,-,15,TGTGCCAGCAGCTTACAAACGGCTGTGAACACTGAAGCTTTCTTT,CASSLQTAVNTEAFF
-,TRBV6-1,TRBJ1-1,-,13,TGTGCCAGCACCCCGGGACTGAACACTGAAGCTTTCTTT,CASTPGLNTEAFF
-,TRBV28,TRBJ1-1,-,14,TGTGCCAGCAGTTTCGGGGGAACCCACACTGAAGCTTTCTTT,CASSFGGTHTEAFF
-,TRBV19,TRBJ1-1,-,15,TGTGCCAGTAGATCCATTTTGGGAAACCTCCCTGAAGCTTTCTTT,CASRSILGNLPEAFF
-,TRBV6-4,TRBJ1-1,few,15,TGTGCCAGCACTAAGGGACGCAAATTGAACACTGAAGCTTTCTTT,CASTKGRKLNTEAFF
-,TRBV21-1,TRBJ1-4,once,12,TGTGCCAGCAGCCGGAGGGGGGAAAAACTGTTTTTT,CASSRRGEKLFF
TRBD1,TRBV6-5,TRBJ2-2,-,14,TGTGCCAGTATCGGGACAGGGCTAACCGGGGAGCTGTTTTTT,CASIGTGLTGELFF
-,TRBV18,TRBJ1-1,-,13,TGTGCCAGCTCACCGGACGGGCGGACTGAAGCTTTCTTT,CASSPDGRTEAFF
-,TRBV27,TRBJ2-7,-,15,TGTGCCAGCAGCCTGAGGGGGGGGCTACCTTACGAGCAGTACTTC,CASSLRGGLPYEQYF
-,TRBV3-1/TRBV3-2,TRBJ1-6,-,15,TGTGCCAGCAGCCAAGGCACTGGGGTTGGTTCACCCCTCCACTTT,CASSQGTGVGSPLHF
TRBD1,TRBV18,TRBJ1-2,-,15,TGTGCCAGCTCACTTAGTACAGGGGGCAATTATGGCTACACCTTC,CASSLSTGGNYGYTF
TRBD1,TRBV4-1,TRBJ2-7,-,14,TGCGCCAGCAGCCCCGGGGACAGGGGCTACGAGCAGTACTTC,CASSPGDRGYEQYF
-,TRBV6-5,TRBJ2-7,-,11,TGTGCCAGCAGCCTAAACTACGAGCAGTACTTC,CASSLNYEQYF
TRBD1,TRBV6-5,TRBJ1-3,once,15,TGTGCCAGCAGAGCGACAGGGCTAACAGGAAACACCATATATTTT,CASRATGLTGNTIYF
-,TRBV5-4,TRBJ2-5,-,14,TGTGCCAGCAGCTTGGGTAGCGAGCAAGAGACCCAGTACTTC,CASSLGSEQETQYF
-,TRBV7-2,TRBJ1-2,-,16,TGTGCCAGCAGCTTAGCCACAGGGCTTTCGAGGTATGGCTACACCTTC,CASSLATGLSRYGYTF
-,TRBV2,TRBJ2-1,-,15,TGTGCCAGCAGTGGTAACCTGGCAAGGGCCAATGAGCAGTTCTTC,CASSGNLARANEQFF
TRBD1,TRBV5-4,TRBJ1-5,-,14,TGTGCCAGCAGTCAGGACAGGTCATCCCAGCCCCAGCATTTT,CASSQDRSSQPQHF
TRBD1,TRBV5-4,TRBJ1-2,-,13,TGTGCCAGCAGCTCGACAGGGTTTTATGGCTACACCTTC,CASSSTGFYGYTF
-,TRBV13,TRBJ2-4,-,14,TGTGCCAGCAGCTTACAGGGTGGCAAAAACATTCAGTACTTC,CASSLQGGKNIQYF
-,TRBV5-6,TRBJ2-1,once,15,TGTGCCAGCAGCTTGGGGCCGTCCTCCTACAATGAGCAGTTCTTC,CASSLGPSSYNEQFF
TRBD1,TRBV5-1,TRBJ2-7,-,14,TGCGCCAGCAGCGACGGACAGGGGAGATACGAGCAGTACTTC,CASSDGQGRYEQYF
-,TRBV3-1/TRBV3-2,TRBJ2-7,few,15,TGTGCCAGCAGCCGGAGGGGACCGCGGTTTGTCGTGCAGTACTTC,CASSRRGPRFVVQYF
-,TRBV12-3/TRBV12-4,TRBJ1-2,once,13,TGTGCCAGCAGTTTCACAGGGCCCCCCCCCTACACCTTC,CASSFTGPPPYTF
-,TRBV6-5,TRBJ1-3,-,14,TGTGCCAGCAGTAAGGGTCTCTCTGGAAACACCATATATTTT,CASSKGLSGNTIYF
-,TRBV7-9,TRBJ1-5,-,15,TGTGCCAGCAGTCCCGGGACACATGCGTCGCAGCCCCAGCATTTT,CASSPGTHASQPQHF
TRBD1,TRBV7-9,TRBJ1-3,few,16,TGTGCCAGCAGCCCGCGACAGGGGAGCTCTGGAAACACCATATATTTT,CASSPRQGSSGNTIYF
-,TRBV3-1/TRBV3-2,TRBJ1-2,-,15,TGTGCCAGCAGCCCAGTGGCCAGGTCGACTTATGGCTACACCTTC,CASSPVARSTYGYTF
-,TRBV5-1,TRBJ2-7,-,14,TGCGCCAGCAGCTTGGATACAGGAATTTACGAGCAGTACTTC,CASSLDTGIYEQYF
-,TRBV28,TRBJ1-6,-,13,TGTGCCAGTGGTATGTCGGGTCCAAATCCCCTCCACTTT,CASGMSGPNPLHF
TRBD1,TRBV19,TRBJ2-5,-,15,TGTGCCAGTAGTATAGACACAGGGGTCGGGGAGACCCAGTACTTC,CASSIDTGVGETQYF
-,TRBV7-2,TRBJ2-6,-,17,TGTGCCAGCAGCTTAGGTACAGCGCTCTCTGGGGCCAACGTCCTGACTTTC,CASSLGTALSGANVLTF
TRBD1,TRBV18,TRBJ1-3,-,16,TGTGCCAGCTCACCCCTTGACAGGGGCTCTGGAAACACCATATATTTT,CASSPLDRGSGNTIYF
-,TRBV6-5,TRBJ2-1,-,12,TGTGCCAGCGGGACCTCCTACAATGAGCAGTTCTTC,CASGTSYNEQFF
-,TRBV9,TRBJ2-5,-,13,TGTGCCAGCAGCGTGGTCCCAGGCGAGACCCAGTACTTC,CASSVVPGETQYF
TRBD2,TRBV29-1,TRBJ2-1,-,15,TGCAGCGTTGAAGGACCAGCGGGAAGCTACAATGAGCAGTTCTTC,CSVEGPAGSYNEQFF
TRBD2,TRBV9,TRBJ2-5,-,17,TGTGCCAGCAGCGTAGTGGGGAGCGGGACGTACCAAGAGACCCAGTACTTC,CASSVVGSGTYQETQYF
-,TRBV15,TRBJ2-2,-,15,TGTGCCACCAGCACCAGGGACGCGACCACCGGGGAGCTGTTTTTT,CATSTRDATTGELFF
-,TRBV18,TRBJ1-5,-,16,TGTGCCAGCTCACCTCAAGGAGCTTATAGCAATCAGCCCCAGCATTTT,CASSPQGAYSNQPQHF
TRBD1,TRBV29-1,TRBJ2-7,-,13,TGCAGCGTCGGCGCACAGGGGACCTACGAGCAGTACTTC,CSVGAQGTYEQYF
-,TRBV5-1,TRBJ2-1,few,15,TGCGCCAGCAGGTCAGGTCACCCCCTAGGCGATGAGCAGTTCTTC,CASRSGHPLGDEQFF
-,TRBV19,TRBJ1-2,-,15,TGTGCCAGTAGAGATGGACATTACCTGGGGGATGGCTACACCTTC,CASRDGHYLGDGYTF